This passage covers 21 T cell receptor beta chains from one sample sequenced in a study of siplizumab effects on memory and regulatory T cells. Responder and stimulator cells in the mixed lymphocyte reaction were cultured together for around 6 days at 37°C. The method was immunoSEQ multiplex PCR; TCRdb's version includes in-frame clones alone and lacks a portion of them. The sample contains around 3,500 clones, 55% of which appear only once. Antigens of these TCRs are unknown. The material sequenced was CFSE-low (dividing) CD8+ T cells sorted from an allogeneic mixed lymphocyte reaction. The source is a human donor in good health; the cells came from an allogeneic mixed lymphocyte reaction. Some clones in this sample may be carry-over from other donors' samples.

The genes are TRBV29-1 and TRBJ2-7, with TRBD1 matching 7 bases. In germline, CDR1 is SQVTM, CDR2 ANQGSEA. V shed 6 bases and J 2 bases; nucleotides not matched to a gene: 13. This CDR3 is 15 amino acids long. CDR3 loop: CSVYTTGQSTYEQYF. CDR3 DNA: TGCAGCGTCTACACGACGGGACAGTCCACCTACGAGCAGTACTTC.

This rearrangement joins TRBV2 to TRBJ1-2; 10 bases align to TRBD1. V was pared by 5 bases and J by 4 bases, with 22 bases of the junction left unmatched. Germline CDR1 SNHLY, CDR2 FYNNEI. The CDR3 runs 20 residues. In DNA form, the CDR3 reads TGTGCCAGCAGTCTCCTGGTCCAGGCCGGGACAGGGGAGGTCGGCTATGGCTACACCTTC. This gives the protein CASSLLVQAGTGEVGYGYTF.

This clone was seen only once. The chain carries TRBV30 and TRBJ1-6; 9 bases match TRBD1. The CDR3 runs 14 residues. Germline CDR1 reads GTSNPN; CDR2 reads SVGIG (reference sequence). Trimming took 3 bases from V and 9 from J; bases not matched to a gene: 6. In DNA form, the CDR3 reads TGTGCCTGGAGCCCCGGACAGGGGATTTCACCCCTCCACTTT. Translating gives CAWSPGQGISPLHF.

The chain is built from TRBV11-2 and TRBJ1-2, with TRBD1 as a possible D gene (6 bases). From germline, CDR1 is SGHAT and CDR2 FQNNGV. Deletions cut 5 bases from V and 7 bases from J, with 20 bases between. The CDR3 sequence is 15 residues long. CDR3 sequence (DNA): TGTGCCAGCAGCCAAATCCCGGGGGCGCCGCGTGGCTACACCTTC. It is translated as CASSQIPGAPRGYTF. The whole variable domain, remainder taken from reference TRBV11-2 and TRBJ1-2, is EAGVAQSPRYKIIEKRQSVAFWCNPISGHATLYWYQQILGQGPKLLIQFQNNGVVDDSQLPKDRFSAERLKGVDSTLKIQPAKLEDSAVYLCASSQIPGAPRGYTFGSGTRLTVV.

The chain couples TRBV7-6 to TRBJ1-1, with D unresolved. Per the germline V gene, CDR1 is SGHVS and CDR2 is FNYEAQ. CDR3 length: 13 amino acids. Trimming shortened V by 5 bases and J by 0 bases, and 7 bases separated the two germline ends. The CDR3 spells CASSRGVNTEAFF. The CDR3 coding sequence is TGTGCCAGCAGCCGGGGAGTGAACACTGAAGCTTTCTTT. Full variable domain (rest looked up from reference TRBV7-6 and TRBJ1-1): GAGVSQSPRYKVTKRGQDVALRCDPISGHVSLYWYRQALGQGPEFLTYFNYEAQQDKSGLPNDRFSAERPEGSISTLTIQRTEQRDSAMYRCASSRGVNTEAFFGQGTRLTVV.

The CDR3 DNA is TGTGCCAGTAGTATACTCCAGACAGGCACAGATACGCAGTATTTT. It translates to CASSILQTGTDTQYF. This chain connects TRBV19 to TRBJ2-3, with D possibly matching TRBD1 (5 bases). This CDR3 region has 15 residues. With 2 bases removed from V and 1 base from J, the gap between germline ends came to 10 bases. Germline loops: CDR1 LNHDA, CDR2 SQIVND (reference sequence).

This clone is categorized as medium-sized. The chain joins TRBV11-2 to TRBJ1-1, with D unresolved. CDR3 length: 18 amino acids. The germline CDR1 and CDR2 sequences are SGHAT and FQNNGV. V dropped 0 bases and J dropped 0 bases, with 17 bases sitting between them. CDR3 in amino acids: CASSLDPYGPDLNTEAFF. CDR3 in DNA: TGTGCCAGCAGCTTAGATCCCTATGGACCAGATTTGAACACTGAAGCTTTCTTT.

This clone was seen once. The chain employs TRBV11-1 and TRBJ2-7; D not resolved. Germline CDR1 is SGHAT and CDR2 is FQDESV (reference sequence). The CDR3 runs 13 residues. Trimming stripped 6 bases from V and 0 bases from J, with 9 bases between. Written as DNA, the CDR3 is TGTGCCAGCAGTCCAGAGGACTCCTACGAGCAGTACTTC. Amino acids: CASSPEDSYEQYF.

This chain links TRBV6-6 with TRBJ2-2, with no clear D. The germline gives CDR1 MNHNY, CDR2 SVGAGI (reference sequence). This CDR3 is 13 amino acids long. V was clipped by 0 bases and J by 4 bases, with 3 bases between them. CDR3 sequence: CASSYSATGELFF. Here the CDR3 DNA reads TGTGCCAGCAGTTACTCGGCCACCGGGGAGCTGTTTTTT.

The J gene is TRBJ2-1, the V gene TRBV7-9; the match to TRBD2 covers 9 bases. With V trimmed by 5 bases and J by 0 bases, 5 bases remained unmatched. The CDR3 is 16 residues long. Germline lookup yields CDR1 SEHNR and CDR2 FQNEAQ (reference sequence). CDR3: CASSPSGGSSYNEQFF. The CDR3 DNA sequence: TGTGCCAGCAGCCCCAGCGGGGGGAGCTCCTACAATGAGCAGTTCTTC.

V usage is TRBV9 and J usage is TRBJ2-7; D is unresolved. V was clipped by 0 bases and J by 0 bases, with 10 bases between them. The CDR3 runs to 15 residues. CDR1 is SGDLS, CDR2 YYNGEE, per germline. The DNA for the CDR3 is TGTGCCAGCAGCGTAGGAGACGTTAGCTCCTACGAGCAGTACTTC. This translates into CASSVGDVSSYEQYF.

The gene calls are TRBV9 and TRBJ2-1; D is perhaps TRBD2 (6 bases). Trimming removed 4 bases from V and 3 bases from J, with 11 bases in between. Germline CDR1 reads SGDLS; CDR2 reads YYNGEE. The CDR3 totals 14 residues. CDR3 residues: CASSSAGNYNEQFF. The CDR3 nucleotides read TGTGCCAGCAGCTCAGCGGGCAACTACAATGAGCAGTTCTTC. Filled out from reference TRBV9 and TRBJ2-1, the complete variable domain reads DSGVTQTPKHLITATGQRVTLRCSPRSGDLSVYWYQQSLDQGLQFLIQYYNGEERAKGNILERFSAQQFPDLHSELNLSSLELGDSALYFCASSSAGNYNEQFFGPGTRLTVL.

This clone has a handful of counts. Here the CDR3 DNA reads TGTGCCAGCAGTCCCGGGACTAGCGCGTACAATGAGCAGTTCTTC. Translation: CASSPGTSAYNEQFF. The chain recombines TRBV27 with TRBJ2-1; TRBD2 matches at 10 bases. This CDR3 contains 15 residues. J gave up 4 bases and V 5 bases, and 5 bases lay outside the gene matches. Germline CDR1 and CDR2: MNHEY and SMNVEV (reference sequence).

This clone was detected only a few times. The chain carries TRBV29-1 and TRBJ2-7; D unclear. The V end was cut by 5 bases, the J end by 7 bases, with 12 bases between. The CDR3 totals 11 residues. Germline CDR1 is SQVTM and CDR2 is ANQGSEA. The CDR3 here is CSVPLDGEQYF. CDR3 nucleotides: TGCAGCGTTCCCCTCGACGGGGAGCAGTACTTC.

This clone was observed a single time. The rearrangement joins TRBV21-1 to TRBJ2-7; the table assigns TRBD1, which was not confirmed against the DNA. TRBV21-1 is tagged as a pseudogene. The CDR3 length is 17 residues. CDR3 sequence reads: CASSPIPLWTGKYEQYF. The DNA for the CDR3 is TGTGCCAGCAGCCCCATCCCCCTCTGGACAGGGAAGTACGAGCAGTACTTC.

The chain has TRBV4-1 and TRBJ2-7; 7 nucleotides agree with TRBD2. With 1 base clipped from V and 0 bases from J, the junction kept 0 bases outside the gene matches. CDR1 and CDR2 from the germline V gene are MGHRA and YSYEKL. CDR3 size: 14 residues. The CDR3 DNA is TGCGCCAGCAGCCAAGCGGGGGGCTCCTACGAGCAGTACTTC. It yields the protein CASSQAGGSYEQYF.

The V and J genes are TRBV7-2 and TRBJ2-1, with 7 bases identical to TRBD2. CDR3 size: 12 residues. Germline V gene sequence: CDR1 SGHTA, CDR2 FQGNSA. The V and J ends lost 4 bases and 14 bases, in that order; junction bases with no gene match: 8. This CDR3 reads CASSSSGASEFF. The CDR3 nucleotides are TGTGCCAGCAGCTCGAGCGGGGCTTCGGAGTTCTTC. Combining the CDR3 with reference TRBV7-2 and TRBJ2-1 gives the whole variable domain GAGVSQSPSNKVTEKGKDVELRCDPISGHTALYWYRQSLGQGLEFLIYFQGNSAPDKSGLPSDRFSAERTGGSVSTLTIQRTQQEDSAVYLCASSSSGASEFFGPGTRLTVL.

This chain links TRBV7-2 with TRBJ1-2; D might be TRBD1 (6 bases). This CDR3 region has 15 residues. Looked up from germline, CDR1 is SGHTA and CDR2 is FQGNSA. V gave up 3 bases and J gave up 3 bases, with 14 bases separating them. This CDR3 reads CASSFVGGGDYGYTF. The DNA for the CDR3 is TGTGCCAGCAGCTTTGTAGGAGGGGGAGACTATGGCTACACCTTC.

This chain joins TRBV11-2 and TRBJ2-1; the match to TRBD2 covers 11 bases. Germline-derived CDR1 and CDR2 are SGHAT and FQNNGV. This CDR3 is 14 amino acids long. V shed 4 bases and J 9 bases; nucleotides not matched to a gene: 5. CDR3 sequence reads: CASSSIAGGLEQFF. The CDR3 nucleotides are TGTGCCAGCAGCTCTATAGCGGGAGGGCTTGAGCAGTTCTTC. Combining the CDR3 with reference TRBV11-2 and TRBJ2-1 gives the whole variable domain EAGVAQSPRYKIIEKRQSVAFWCNPISGHATLYWYQQILGQGPKLLIQFQNNGVVDDSQLPKDRFSAERLKGVDSTLKIQPAKLEDSAVYLCASSSIAGGLEQFFGPGTRLTVL.

This sequence joins TRBV9 and TRBJ2-7; 9 bases fit TRBD1. Germline CDR1 is SGDLS and CDR2 is YYNGEE. The trim removed 4 bases at V and 9 bases at J, leaving 11 bases unmatched. This CDR3 is built from 14 residues. CDR3 coding DNA: TGTGCCAGCAGCCCCCCTGGACAGGGGTATTGGCAGTACTTC. The encoded protein is CASSPPGQGYWQYF.

There are a few counts of this clone. The chain has TRBV19 and TRBJ1-1; D is undetermined. Germline values: CDR1 LNHDA, CDR2 SQIVND (reference sequence). Between the trimmed V and J ends, which lost 0 bases and 3 bases, there was a span of 5 bases. This CDR3 is 13 amino acids long. As DNA, the CDR3 is TGTGCCAGTAGTATAGATGTATACACTGAAGCTTTCTTT. This sequence encodes CASSIDVYTEAFF.